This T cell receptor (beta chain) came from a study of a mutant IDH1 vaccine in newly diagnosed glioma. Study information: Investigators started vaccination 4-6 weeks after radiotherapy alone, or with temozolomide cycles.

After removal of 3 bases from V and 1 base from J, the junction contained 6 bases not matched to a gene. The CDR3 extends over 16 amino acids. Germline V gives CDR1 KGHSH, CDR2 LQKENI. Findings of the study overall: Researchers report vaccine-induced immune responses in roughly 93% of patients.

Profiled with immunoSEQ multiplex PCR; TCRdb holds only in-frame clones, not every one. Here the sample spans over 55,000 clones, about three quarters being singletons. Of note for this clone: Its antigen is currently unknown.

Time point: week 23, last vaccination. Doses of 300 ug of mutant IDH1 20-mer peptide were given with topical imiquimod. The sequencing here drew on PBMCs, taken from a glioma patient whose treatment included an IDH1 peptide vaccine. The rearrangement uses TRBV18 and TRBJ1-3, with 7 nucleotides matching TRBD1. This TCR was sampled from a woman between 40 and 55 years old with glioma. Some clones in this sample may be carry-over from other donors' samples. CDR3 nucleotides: TGTGCCAGCTCACCCCCCCAGGGGGGTTCTGGAAACACCATATATTTT. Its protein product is CASSPPQGGSGNTIYF.